This TCR beta chain came from a study of T cell repertoires in cytomegalovirus infection. Germline V gene data show CDR1 as SGHVS and CDR2 as FQNEAQ. This CDR3 has 15 amino acids. V was pared by 2 bases and J by 1 base, with 9 bases between. This clonotype was recorded a few times. Its antigen is not identified. Each CDR3 protein is one row after TCRdb ran MiXCR on the reads. The sample has 700,000 to 950,000 distinct CDR3 sequences, about 33% seen once. The clonotype originates from a human donor in good health (CMV status not recorded). Some clones in this sample may be carry-over from other donors' samples. This chain uses TRBV7-8 with TRBJ1-5, with D possibly TRBD1 on 5 matching bases. The sequencing here drew on cultured CD8+ T cells from PBMCs, taken from culture after CMV antigen stimulation. CDR3 DNA: TGTGCCAGCAGCTTATATCCAGGGAGCAATCAGCCCCAGCATTTT. It translates to CASSLYPGSNQPQHF. The variable domain in full, completed from reference TRBV7-8 and TRBJ1-5, reads GAGVSQSPRYKVAKRGQDVALRCDPISGHVSLFWYQQALGQGPEFLTYFQNEAQLDKSGLPSDRFFAERPEGSVSTLKIQRTQQEDSAVYLCASSLYPGSNQPQHFGDGTRLSIL.